This T cell receptor (beta chain) was identified during a study of blood T cell repertoires in COVID-19. On the study more broadly: The origin of the acute and convalescent COVID-19 samples was the United States, Italy and Spain. Sample material is recorded as cDNA or gDNA derived from T cells, B-cell-depleted T cells, or PBMCs.

The authors' processing: How many nucleated cells were present was estimated from reference gene primer amplification. Sequencing was performed with immunoSEQ multiplex PCR; in TCRdb, only in-frame clones are kept and a portion is missing. From that table come the V and J calls and clone size; the DNA was used to work out D and trimming. The table has fewer than 150,000 clones, 84% seen once. There are 16 residues in the CDR3. V lost 0 bases, J lost 0 bases, and 3 bases stayed unmatched. Germline V gives CDR1 LNHNV, CDR2 YYDKDF (reference sequence). The receptor's source is a human donor in a cohort sampled during active COVID-19. V and J are TRBV15 and TRBJ2-7, with TRBD2 matching 9 bases. The sequenced sample consisted of peripheral blood. CDR3 residues: CATSREGGGVSYEQYF. The CDR3, as DNA: TGTGCCACCAGCAGAGAAGGCGGGGGGGTCTCCTACGAGCAGTACTTC.